What follows are 8 T cell receptor beta chains derived from one specimen sequenced in a study of identical twins. TCRdb passed the 5' RACE reads through MiXCR, listing each CDR3 protein once. The sample has 350,000 to 450,000 distinct CDR3 sequences, roughly 20% seen once. Material for sequencing was naive T cells sorted from blood. These receptors all come from a man aged 50-60 years in good health.

This sequence joins TRBV6-1 and TRBJ1-6; D gene ambiguous. Looked up from germline, CDR1 is MNHNS and CDR2 is SASEGT. The V gene lost 7 bases and the J gene lost 7 bases, with 20 bases spanning the gap. The CDR3 has 16 residues. In nucleotides, the CDR3 is TGTGCCAGCACCGCGGTGGGCAGACCGGAAAATTCACCCCTCCACTTT. Translating gives CASTAVGRPENSPLHF.

This clonotype has only a few counts. The V call is TRBV6-5, the J call TRBJ2-5, with 7 bases fitting TRBD2. The CDR3 has 18 residues. Losses at the gene ends were 0 bases for V and 0 bases for J; bases not matched to a gene: 10. Germline CDR1 MNHEY, CDR2 SVGAGI. The CDR3 loop is CASSYSGSGGGNQETQYF. For the CDR3, the DNA is TGTGCCAGCAGTTACTCGGGGTCGGGCGGGGGTAACCAAGAGACCCAGTACTTC.

There are many counts of this clonotype. The chain joins TRBV29-1 to TRBJ1-1; the D is unclear. Germline CDR1 and CDR2: SQVTM and ANQGSEA. This CDR3 has 14 residues. V was shortened by 4 bases and J by 7 bases, with 19 bases between the two germline ends. CDR3 nucleotides: TGCAGCGTTGTGCGCCCAGCCCTGTGGGATGAAGCTTTCTTT. Translation: CSVVRPALWDEAFF.

This sequence joins TRBV7-2 and TRBJ2-7; 7 bases align to TRBD1. The CDR3 length is 13 residues. CDR1 is SGHTA, CDR2 FQGNSA, per germline. J was trimmed by 4 bases and V by 5 bases; bases with no gene match: 5. The CDR3 protein is CASSRTRGYEQYF. CDR3 sequence (DNA): TGTGCCAGCAGCCGGACCAGGGGGTACGAGCAGTACTTC.

To note about this clonotype: A single base separates this from a much larger clone, so it may be a read error. The chain joins TRBV29-1 to TRBJ2-6; a possible D gene is TRBD2 (5 bases). Germline-derived CDR1 and CDR2 are SQVTM and ANQGSEA. The CDR3 is 14 amino acids. V lost 1 base to trimming and J lost 17 bases, with 21 bases between them. The CDR3 coding sequence is TGCAGCGTTGAAGGGAGTCAGGACTTCCGGTCGTTGACTTTC. It translates to CSVEGSQDFRSLTF.

This clonotype came up a few times. This rearrangement joins TRBV12-3 or TRBV12-4 to TRBJ2-5; 9 bases fit TRBD2. With 7 bases clipped from V and 2 bases from J, the junction kept 5 bases outside the gene matches. The length of the CDR3 is 14 residues. The CDR3 sequence is CASTPLAGQETQYF. The CDR3 DNA sequence: TGTGCCAGCACCCCTCTAGCGGGACAAGAGACCCAGTACTTC.

This clonotype was picked up a small number of times. The DNA for the CDR3 is TGTGCCAGCAGCCAAGGAGGCGTACTACAGTTCTTC. Amino acid sequence: CASSQGGVLQFF. V is TRBV14 and J is TRBJ2-1; D ambiguous. V was pared by 1 base and J by 13 bases, with 11 bases between. The germline V gene has CDR1 SGHDN and CDR2 FVKESK. This CDR3 comprises 12 residues. The whole variable domain, filled in from reference TRBV14 and TRBJ2-1, reads EAGVTQFPSHSVIEKGQTVTLRCDPISGHDNLYWYRRVMGKEIKFLLHFVKESKQDESGMPNNRFLAERTGGTYSTLKVQPAELEDSGVYFCASSQGGVLQFFGPGTRLTVL.

The chain carries TRBV5-1 and TRBJ2-7, with 10 bases identical to TRBD2. The CDR3 totals 15 residues. V was clipped by 2 bases and J by 6 bases; unmatched bases: 8. CDR1 is SGHRS and CDR2 is YFSETQ in the germline V gene. The CDR3 DNA follows: TGCGCCAGCAGCTTCCCCAGCGGGAGGGCGGGCGAGCAGTACTTC. It codes for CASSFPSGRAGEQYF.